This T cell receptor beta chain derives from a study of cytomegalovirus exposure and HLA in healthy donors (dated by TCRdb to about 2017). Concerning the study at large: An earlier analysis of some 600 of the donors reported 250 to 300 Gb of sequence data and 90 million to 120 million unique TCR beta sequences obtained from about 170 million T cells. HLA typing included class I and class II loci at four-digit resolution. An early release covering 550 to 650 HLA-typed donors comprised 250 to 350 gigabases of sequencing data and about 90 million unique TCR sequences. A later genetic analysis used genome-wide SNP genotypes for about 55% of the 666 donors, treating that subset as a discovery cohort. Every discovery cohort repertoire had been produced on one sequencing platform. The T cell repertoires of 700 or so subjects were profiled by immunosequencing and related to cytomegalovirus serostatus. Typing coverage differed by locus: A, B, C, DRB1 and DQB1 were typed in about 629-640 donors, DQA1 in about 560, DPA1 in roughly 590, and DPB1 in 450 to 480. An earlier analysis of around 580 of the donors used high-throughput TCR beta sequencing to judge whether each TCR beta V gene segment behaved as functional or pseudogenic. Four or five DR-DQ haplotypes were handled as single units for association and clustering because linkage in the cohort was strong. The study combined high-throughput TCR immunosequencing, statistical association of individual TCRs with disease status, and machine learning to predict cytomegalovirus infection status. On average, around 230,000 unique TCR beta nucleotide sequences were sequenced per donor among some 420 genotyped donors of the cohort, with approximately 18% of those sequences being non-productive. The study was designed to test whether signatures of past pathogen exposure could be identified by cataloging public T cell receptors. The later analysis used no new phenotypic data to find candidate immune exposures, relying instead on TCR beta sequences and their occurrence across donors. The genetic ancestry cluster associated with self-reported Caucasian donors included approximately 85% of the roughly 400 genotyped donors. To study patterns of TCR occurrence, a later analysis re-analyzed previously published TCR beta repertoires from under 750 donors and added high-resolution HLA genotyping. In addition to the first cohort of around 670 subjects, a separate validation cohort of 130 or so different subjects was used. Donor age, sex, ethnicity and CMV serostatus were compiled together with the repertoire data.

The cohort was made up of 500 to 800 healthy bone marrow donors. At the time of sampling, every cohort member was nominally healthy, though immune exposures that went unrecorded were likely present. The donor was CMV seronegative and belonged to the group of 352 seronegative cohort members. A peripheral blood sample was collected from each donor, and TCR beta sequencing was performed on peripheral blood mononuclear cells. Genomic DNA was extracted from the blood cell samples with the Qiagen DNeasy Blood Extraction Kit. Points the paper makes about the study in general: When HLA alleles, especially DR and DQ, strongly co-occurred, attributing TCR associations to individual alleles was difficult. Roughly uniform sequencing depth across donors was assumed in presence/absence analyses, although this assumption may not hold. In a later analysis, HLA-associated TCR beta chains showed more clonal expansion and lower generation probabilities than non-associated chains that were equally common. In a later analysis, TCR association rates were found to vary across HLA loci, with the most associated TCRs seen for DRB1 alleles and the fewest for HLA-C alleles. A few of the identified cytomegalovirus-associated TCR beta chains were confirmed in vitro to be specific for cytomegalovirus antigens. Linkage disequilibrium might explain the correlated functional status among segregating V segments, but an unknown experimental factor could not be excluded. The 87-base-pair reads could not distinguish some IMGT-functional V segments, including TRBV6-2 and TRBV6-3, so those segments were excluded. Several of the top co-occurrence clusters appeared to be linked to parvovirus B19, influenza, CMV and Epstein-Barr virus, according to a later analysis. In a later genetic analysis, fewer N-insertions in productive TCRs were reported among donors in an Asian-associated ancestry cluster than the roughly 640-donor mean. In a later genetic analysis, a missense DCLRE1C variant was associated with V-gene and J-gene trimming of TCR beta chains, and the association was replicated in an independent cohort. In this cohort, only TCR beta chains were sequenced, and detectable features were limited by the absence of alpha or paired-chain data. The study listed approximately 160 TCR beta chains as associated with cytomegalovirus. Because counts were too low, approximately 15 rarely observed V segments, including chromosome 9 orphons, were excluded from the earlier analysis of under 650 of the donors. The classifier was reported to diagnose cytomegalovirus status with high specificity and sensitivity in both the original cohort and the validation cohort. Because HLA typing was unavailable for some donors at each locus, only the typed subset was used in association tests. A cluster of highly shared sequence variants was judged likely to be a technical artifact of the sequencing pipeline. The only immune exposure information available for the cohort was CMV serostatus. In an earlier analysis of some 640 of the donors, most TCR beta V segments were observed in productive rearrangements about 87% or about 30% of the time, broadly matching IMGT annotations. Across donors, most TCR sequences were observed very rarely, whereas some public TCRs were present in many individuals. At a false discovery rate of 0.05, a later analysis linked 16,951 TCR beta sequences to specific HLA alleles. The authors suggested that the approach could potentially be generalized to other disease states and immunological phenotypes. A further reported finding was that TCR beta sequences accurately predicted the HLA-A and HLA-B alleles for most subjects in the first cohort. A later analysis found that most CMV-associated TCR beta chains appeared HLA-restricted, with HLA associations seemingly driven largely by CMV exposure.

The protocol used for the library was the immunoSEQ multiplex PCR assay. For the multiplex PCR, a mixture combining 60 forward primers for TCR Vbeta segments and 13 reverse primers for TCR Jbeta segments was used. Amplification of the CDR3 region of rearranged TCR beta genes was performed with a multiplex PCR assay on genomic DNA. The amplified TCR beta libraries were sequenced on the Illumina HiSeq System as 87-base-pair reads. Under the source paper's analysis protocol: A later analysis counted tens of millions of unique TCR beta chains across the 550 to 750 repertoires, and roughly 11 million of these chains were shared by at least two donors. A nearest-neighbor algorithm error-corrected the raw reads and collapsed the reads into unique sequences, merging closely related sequences to remove PCR and sequencing errors. V, D and J gene segments were assigned by aligning CDR3 sequences to IMGT reference sequences. Each retained sequence needed at least a six-nucleotide match to both a V gene segment and a J gene segment. Rearrangements were classified as productive when the CDR3 lacked stop codons and remained in frame with V and J, and all other rearrangements were classified as non-productive. CDR3 was defined by IMGT convention, running from the second conserved V-encoded cysteine to the conserved J-encoded phenylalanine. The earlier analysis of 500 to 750 of the donors excluded any sequence lacking an unambiguous match to a single V gene segment. In an earlier analysis of approximately 590 of the donors, V segments were called functional above 56.7% productive rearrangements and were called segregating when the between-donor standard deviation exceeded 5%. A statistical classification framework was developed to diagnose cytomegalovirus status using the catalog of TCR beta chain sequences. A later analysis assigned V and J genes by comparing TCR nucleotide sequences with IMGT/GENE-DB human TR gene sequences. A later analysis assigned CDR3 sequences and most-parsimonious VDJ recombination scenarios with the TCRdist pipeline. In a later analysis, every TCR beta chain was defined by the combination of its CDR3 amino acid sequence and its V-gene family, and reads without a unique V-gene family were dropped. To address suspected cross-contamination and a sequencing artifact, a later analysis removed around 590 highly shared, low-generation-probability nucleotide sequences. In a later analysis, a clonal expansion index was calculated for each public chain from normalized within-repertoire ranks of inferred template counts. In a later analysis, generation probabilities were computed using a VDJ recombination model fitted to out-of-frame rearrangements, and the results were checked against IGoR. In a later analysis, hypergeometric tests were used to score TCR-TCR, TCR-HLA and TCR-CMV co-occurrence, with a repertoire-size bias correction applied to TCR pairs. False discovery rates were estimated in a later analysis by permuting HLA or CMV assignments 20 times. In a later analysis, co-occurring TCRs were grouped with DBSCAN, and TCRdist sequence similarity was added when clustering was performed within HLA-allele-positive subsets. For co-occurrence clustering, repertoires with fewer than 30,000 or more than 120,000 public chains were excluded, along with a handful of repertoires with anomalous nucleotide sharing. TCRdb retrieved this table from immuneACCESS and kept in-frame rearrangements only. Not all clones are present; in checked studies, unresolved V genes account for under half, and no reason is known for the remainder. From that table come the V and J calls and clone size; the DNA was used to work out D and trimming. This sample gives 50,000 to 60,000 clones in total; approximately 78% of them show up just once. The ten biggest clones cover approximately 1.3% of the sample.

CDR1 and CDR2 were assigned from the germline V gene as SGHRS and YFSETQ. The CDR3 starts with the cysteine, ends with the phenylalanine, and has 14 residues. This entry keeps only the CDR3 DNA: 42 bases, framed from base 1. About this clone itself: Its antigen remains undetermined. An end of the junction does not agree with germline; a read error may underlie this.

Specimen: PBMCs. This receptor was identified in a female donor in good health and CMV-seronegative. The sequence joins TRBV5-1 to TRBJ2-7; TRBD1 lines up with 8 middle nucleotides. The nucleotide sequence reads TGCGCCAGCAGCCGGGACAGGAGCTCCTACGAGCCGTACTTC. Its protein product is CASSRDRSSYEPYF.